A single sample gave rise to the 14 T cell receptor beta chains below, sequenced in a study of Ad26.COV2.S vaccination and SARS-CoV-2 variants. The method was immunoSEQ multiplex PCR; TCRdb's version includes in-frame clones alone and lacks a portion of them. The data contain 250,000 to 300,000 clones, more than 75% of them singletons. As for treatment: roughly 19 received Ad26.COV2.S at low or high dose, single or two shots; 5 received placebo; per-sample allocation not given. Sampling was performed 63 days after the first vaccine or placebo injection. The starting material was peripheral blood, obtained in a trial of Ad26.COV2.S vaccine versus placebo. All receptors derive from a person aged 18 to 59 who received the Ad26.COV2.S COVID-19 vaccine or a placebo.

The chain joins TRBV5-8 to TRBJ1-4, with D unclear. The CDR3 spans 15 residues. Trimming removed 0 bases at V and 8 bases at J, with 14 bases between. CDR1 is SGHTS and CDR2 is YDEGEE in the germline V gene. CDR3 nucleotide sequence: TGTGCCAGCAGCTTGGAATGGGCGCTTGGAGAAAAACTGTTTTTT. Protein product: CASSLEWALGEKLFF.

CDR3 region: CASSGTSGGRAEQFF. CDR3 DNA: TGTGCCAGCAGCGGGACTAGCGGGGGAAGGGCTGAGCAGTTCTTC. The chain combines TRBV6-6 with TRBJ2-1; 14 nucleotides line up with TRBD2. The junction had 7 bases not matched to a gene; V was cut back by 6 bases and J by 9 bases. The CDR3 has 15 residues. The germline gives CDR1 MNHNY, CDR2 SVGAGI (reference sequence).

The V call is TRBV6-1, the J call TRBJ1-4; D is ambiguous. Germline V CDR1 and CDR2: MNHNS, SASEGT. V gave up 2 bases and J gave up 4 bases, with 8 bases separating them. CDR3 length equals 14 residues. CDR3 nucleotide sequence: TGTGCCAGCAGTGAACGGCGGTATAATGAAAAACTGTTTTTT. Translated: CASSERRYNEKLFF.

V gene TRBV7-9 combines with J gene TRBJ1-6; D perhaps matches TRBD1 (6 bases). Germline V gives CDR1 SEHNR, CDR2 FQNEAQ (reference sequence). The V gene lost 5 bases and the J gene lost 5 bases, with 10 bases spanning the gap. The CDR3 length is 14 residues. CDR3 sequence (DNA): TGTGCCAGCAGCCGGGGGGACAATAATTCACCCCTCCACTTT. Its protein is CASSRGDNNSPLHF.

V is TRBV10-3 and J is TRBJ1-1; TRBD1 matches at 9 bases. The junction had 4 bases not matched to a gene; V was cut back by 1 base and J by 4 bases. The V gene's germline CDR1 is ENHRY and CDR2 SYGVKD. This CDR3 is 15 amino acids long. Here the CDR3 reads CAISEWRQGGTEAFF. The CDR3 coding sequence is TGTGCCATCAGTGAGTGGAGACAGGGGGGCACTGAAGCTTTCTTT.

The chain has TRBV27 and TRBJ1-2, with TRBD1 as a possible D gene (5 bases). CDR1 and CDR2 from the germline V gene are MNHEY and SMNVEV (reference sequence). With 2 bases removed from V and 5 bases from J, the gap between germline ends came to 9 bases. The CDR3 length is 13 residues. DNA for the CDR3: TGTGCCAGCAGTTTAGAGGGGAGGTATGGCTACACCTTC. This sequence encodes CASSLEGRYGYTF.

The V and J genes are TRBV27 and TRBJ2-7; D might be TRBD2 (5 bases). V was trimmed by 5 bases and J by 2 bases, leaving 13 bases between them. The germline CDR1 and CDR2 sequences are MNHEY and SMNVEV (reference sequence). This CDR3 spans 14 amino acids. This chain's CDR3 is CASSQRSEAYEQYF. The DNA for the CDR3 is TGTGCCAGCAGTCAGCGGTCCGAAGCCTACGAGCAGTACTTC.

The chain joins TRBV5-1 to TRBJ2-1; TRBD2 aligns across 9 bases. With 4 bases clipped from V and 6 bases from J, the junction kept 11 bases outside the gene matches. The V gene's germline CDR1 is SGHRS and CDR2 YFSETQ. The CDR3 is 16 amino acids. In DNA form, the CDR3 reads TGCGCCAGCAGCGCCTTTCGGGCGGGAGGGGGCAATGAGCAGTTCTTC. Amino acid sequence: CASSAFRAGGGNEQFF. The full variable domain, completed using reference TRBV5-1 and TRBJ2-1, is KAGVTQTPRYLIKTRGQQVTLSCSPISGHRSVSWYQQTPGQGLQFLFEYFSETQRNKGNFPGRFSGRQFSNSRSEMNVSTLELGDSALYLCASSAFRAGGGNEQFFGPGTRLTVL.

In this sample, this clone turned up once. The gene calls are TRBV6-5 and TRBJ2-2; D is uncertain. The germline gives CDR1 MNHEY, CDR2 SVGAGI. There are 15 residues in the CDR3. The germline V and J ends were trimmed by 4 bases and 6 bases, with 15 bases remaining between them. CDR3 residues: CASSFRAPPPGELFF. The CDR3 nucleotides read TGTGCCAGCAGTTTCCGGGCTCCCCCCCCCGGGGAGCTGTTTTTT.

V is TRBV6-2 or TRBV6-3 and J is TRBJ1-3; no definite D call. Germline values: CDR1 MNHEY, CDR2 SVGEGT. This CDR3 contains 18 residues. Trimming took off 0 bases at V and 0 bases at J, with 15 bases between the two ends. The CDR3 sequence is CASSYSRMRPTSGNTIYF. DNA for the CDR3: TGTGCCAGCAGTTACTCGAGAATGAGACCAACCTCTGGAAACACCATATATTTT.

The chain uses TRBV7-9 and TRBJ2-3, with D perhaps matching TRBD1 or TRBD2 (5 bases each). The CDR3 covers 15 residues. Germline lookup yields CDR1 SEHNR and CDR2 FQNEAQ (reference sequence). With 5 bases removed from V and 2 bases from J, the gap between germline ends came to 14 bases. CDR3 in amino acids: CASSPGPIFTDTQYF. The CDR3, as DNA: TGTGCCAGCAGCCCGGGACCCATCTTCACAGATACGCAGTATTTT. Looking up the rest from reference TRBV7-9 and TRBJ2-3 gives the full variable domain: DTGVSQNPRHKITKRGQNVTFRCDPISEHNRLYWYRQTLGQGPEFLTYFQNEAQLEKSRLLSDRFSAERPKGSFSTLEIQRTEQGDSAMYLCASSPGPIFTDTQYFGPGTRLTVL.

This sequence joins TRBV19 and TRBJ2-5; D not certain. The V end was cut by 2 bases, the J end by 5 bases, with 12 bases between. Germline values: CDR1 LNHDA, CDR2 SQIVND (reference sequence). The CDR3 extends over 14 amino acids. The CDR3 DNA reads TGTGCCAGTAGTATAACGGGTACTTGGGAGACCCAGTACTTC. This sequence encodes CASSITGTWETQYF.

The chain couples TRBV9 to TRBJ2-3; D gene ambiguous. V lost 1 base to trimming and J lost 4 bases, with 10 bases between them. Germline values: CDR1 SGDLS, CDR2 YYNGEE. The CDR3 totals 14 residues. This CDR3 is CASSVRAAPDTQYF. Written as DNA, the CDR3 is TGTGCCAGCAGCGTAAGAGCAGCCCCAGATACGCAGTATTTT.

V is TRBV5-1 and J is TRBJ1-1; TRBD1 is a possible D gene (5 bases). Germline V lookup: CDR1 SGHRS, CDR2 YFSETQ. Trimming pared 4 bases from V and 1 base from J, leaving 11 bases between. CDR3 length: 14 residues. The CDR3 here is CASSPGAKNTEAFF. CDR3 nucleotide sequence: TGCGCCAGCAGCCCTGGGGCCAAGAACACTGAAGCTTTCTTT.